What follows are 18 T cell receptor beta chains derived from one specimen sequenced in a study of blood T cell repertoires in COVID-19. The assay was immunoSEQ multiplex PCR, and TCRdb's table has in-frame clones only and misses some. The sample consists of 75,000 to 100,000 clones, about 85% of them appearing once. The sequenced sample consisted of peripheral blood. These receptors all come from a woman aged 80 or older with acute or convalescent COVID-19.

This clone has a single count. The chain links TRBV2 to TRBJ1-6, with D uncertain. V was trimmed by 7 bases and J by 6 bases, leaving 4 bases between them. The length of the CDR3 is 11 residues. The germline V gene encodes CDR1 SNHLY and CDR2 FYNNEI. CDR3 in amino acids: CASTGNSPLHF. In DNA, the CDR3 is TGTGCCAGCACCGGTAATTCACCCCTCCACTTT.

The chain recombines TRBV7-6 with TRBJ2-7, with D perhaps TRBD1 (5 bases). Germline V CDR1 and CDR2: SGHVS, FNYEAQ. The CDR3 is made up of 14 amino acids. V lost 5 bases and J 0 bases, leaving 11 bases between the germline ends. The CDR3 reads CASSVQVSSYEQYF. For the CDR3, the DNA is TGTGCCAGCAGCGTACAGGTGAGCTCCTACGAGCAGTACTTC. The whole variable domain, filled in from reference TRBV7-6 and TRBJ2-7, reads GAGVSQSPRYKVTKRGQDVALRCDPISGHVSLYWYRQALGQGPEFLTYFNYEAQQDKSGLPNDRFSAERPEGSISTLTIQRTEQRDSAMYRCASSVQVSSYEQYFGPGTRLTVT.

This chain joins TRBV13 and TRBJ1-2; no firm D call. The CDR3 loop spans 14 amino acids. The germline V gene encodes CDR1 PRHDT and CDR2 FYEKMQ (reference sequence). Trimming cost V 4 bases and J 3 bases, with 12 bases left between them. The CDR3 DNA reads TGTGCCAGCAGCTCCCAAAGAGCCCACTATGGCTACACCTTC. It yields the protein CASSSQRAHYGYTF.

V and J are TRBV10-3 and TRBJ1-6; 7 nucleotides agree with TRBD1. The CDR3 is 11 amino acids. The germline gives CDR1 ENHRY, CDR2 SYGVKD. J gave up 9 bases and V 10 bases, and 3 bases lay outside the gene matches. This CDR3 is CATRDSSPLHF. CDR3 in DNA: TGTGCCACCCGGGACAGTTCACCCCTCCACTTT.

The CDR3: CASSFRTSPTNEKLFF. DNA for the CDR3: TGTGCCAGCAGTTTCCGGACAAGCCCAACTAATGAAAAACTGTTTTTT. The chain combines TRBV6-5 with TRBJ1-4; TRBD1 might be the D (5 bases). The V gene's germline CDR1 is MNHEY and CDR2 SVGAGI. The V and J ends lost 4 bases and 0 bases respectively, with 12 bases between them. This CDR3 has 16 amino acids.

The CDR3 coding sequence is TGTGCCAGCAGCCAAACCTCCCGCGGTGGCTACACCTTC. Its translation: CASSQTSRGGYTF. This chain joins TRBV5-6 and TRBJ1-2, with D uncertain. CDR3 size: 13 residues. The V and J ends lost 4 bases and 7 bases respectively, with 14 bases between them. Germline V gene sequence: CDR1 SGHDT, CDR2 YYEEEE.

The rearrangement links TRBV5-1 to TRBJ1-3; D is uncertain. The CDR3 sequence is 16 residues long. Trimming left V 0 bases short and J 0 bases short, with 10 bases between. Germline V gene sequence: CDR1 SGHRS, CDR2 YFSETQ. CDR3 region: CASSLAGSSSGNTIYF. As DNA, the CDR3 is TGCGCCAGCAGCTTGGCGGGTTCGAGCTCTGGAAACACCATATATTTT.

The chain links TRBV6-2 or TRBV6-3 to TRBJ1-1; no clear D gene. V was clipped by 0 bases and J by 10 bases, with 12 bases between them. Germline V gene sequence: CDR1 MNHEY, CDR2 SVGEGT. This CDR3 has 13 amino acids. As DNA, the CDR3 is TGTGCCAGCAGTTACTCGTCTTCCCGCGGAGCTTTCTTT. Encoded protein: CASSYSSSRGAFF.

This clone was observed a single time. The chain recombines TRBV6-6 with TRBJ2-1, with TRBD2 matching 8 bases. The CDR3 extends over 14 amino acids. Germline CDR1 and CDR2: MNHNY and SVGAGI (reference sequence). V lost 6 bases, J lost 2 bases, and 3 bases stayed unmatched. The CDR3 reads CASRLAVTYNEQFF. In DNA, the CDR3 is TGTGCCAGCAGACTAGCGGTTACCTACAATGAGCAGTTCTTC.

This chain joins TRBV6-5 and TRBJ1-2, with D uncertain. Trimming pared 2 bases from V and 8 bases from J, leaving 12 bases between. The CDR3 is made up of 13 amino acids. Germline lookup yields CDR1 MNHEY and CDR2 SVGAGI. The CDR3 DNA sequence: TGTGCCAGCAGTTACGAGAGGGCGAGGGGCTACACCTTC. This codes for CASSYERARGYTF.

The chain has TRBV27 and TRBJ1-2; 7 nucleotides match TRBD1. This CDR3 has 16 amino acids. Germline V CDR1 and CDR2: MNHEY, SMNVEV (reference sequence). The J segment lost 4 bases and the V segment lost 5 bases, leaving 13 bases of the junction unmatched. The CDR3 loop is CASSANHRGLGYGYTF. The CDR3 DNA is TGTGCCAGCAGTGCCAACCACAGGGGTTTGGGCTATGGCTACACCTTC.

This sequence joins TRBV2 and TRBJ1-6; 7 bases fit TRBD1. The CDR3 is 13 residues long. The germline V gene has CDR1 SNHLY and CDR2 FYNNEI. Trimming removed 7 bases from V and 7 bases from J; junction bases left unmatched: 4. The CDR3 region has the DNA TGTGCCAGCAACGACAGGGAAAATTCACCCCTCCACTTT. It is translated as CASNDRENSPLHF.

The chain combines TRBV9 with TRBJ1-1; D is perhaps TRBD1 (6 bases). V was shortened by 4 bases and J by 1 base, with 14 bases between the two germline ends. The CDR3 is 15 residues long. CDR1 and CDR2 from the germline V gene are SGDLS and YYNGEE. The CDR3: CASSTGDTWNTEAFF. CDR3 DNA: TGTGCCAGCAGCACCGGGGACACATGGAACACTGAAGCTTTCTTT.

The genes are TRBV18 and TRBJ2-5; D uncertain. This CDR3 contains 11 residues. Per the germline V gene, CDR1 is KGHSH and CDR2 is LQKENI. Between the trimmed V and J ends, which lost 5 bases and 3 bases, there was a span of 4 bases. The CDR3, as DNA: TGTGCCAGCTCATCCGAAGAGACCCAGTACTTC. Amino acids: CASSSEETQYF.

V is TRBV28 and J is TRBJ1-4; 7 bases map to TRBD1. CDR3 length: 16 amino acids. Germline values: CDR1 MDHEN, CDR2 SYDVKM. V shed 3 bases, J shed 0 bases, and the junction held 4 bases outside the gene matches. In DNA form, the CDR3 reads TGTGCCAGCAGTTTTTGGGACAGCGCAACTAATGAAAAACTGTTTTTT. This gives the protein CASSFWDSATNEKLFF.

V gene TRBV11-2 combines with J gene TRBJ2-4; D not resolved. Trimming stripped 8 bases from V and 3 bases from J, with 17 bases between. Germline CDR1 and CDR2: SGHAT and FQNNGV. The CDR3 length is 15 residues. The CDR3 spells CASGGGLRGKNIQYF. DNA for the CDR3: TGTGCCAGCGGCGGCGGTCTTAGAGGCAAAAACATTCAGTACTTC.

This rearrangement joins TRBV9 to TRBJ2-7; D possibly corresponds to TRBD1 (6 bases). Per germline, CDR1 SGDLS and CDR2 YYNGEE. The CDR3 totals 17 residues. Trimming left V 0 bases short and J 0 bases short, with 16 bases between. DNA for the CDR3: TGTGCCAGCAGCGTAGTCCCCCCTAGGACAGCCTCCTACGAGCAGTACGTC. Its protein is CASSVVPPRTASYEQYV.

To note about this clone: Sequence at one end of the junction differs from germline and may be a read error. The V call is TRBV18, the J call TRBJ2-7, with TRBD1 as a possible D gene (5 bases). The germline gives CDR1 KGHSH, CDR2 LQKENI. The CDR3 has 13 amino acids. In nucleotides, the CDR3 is TGTGCCAGCTCACCGGGGCAATTCCAGGAAGGGTGCTTC. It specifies CASSPGQFQEGCF.